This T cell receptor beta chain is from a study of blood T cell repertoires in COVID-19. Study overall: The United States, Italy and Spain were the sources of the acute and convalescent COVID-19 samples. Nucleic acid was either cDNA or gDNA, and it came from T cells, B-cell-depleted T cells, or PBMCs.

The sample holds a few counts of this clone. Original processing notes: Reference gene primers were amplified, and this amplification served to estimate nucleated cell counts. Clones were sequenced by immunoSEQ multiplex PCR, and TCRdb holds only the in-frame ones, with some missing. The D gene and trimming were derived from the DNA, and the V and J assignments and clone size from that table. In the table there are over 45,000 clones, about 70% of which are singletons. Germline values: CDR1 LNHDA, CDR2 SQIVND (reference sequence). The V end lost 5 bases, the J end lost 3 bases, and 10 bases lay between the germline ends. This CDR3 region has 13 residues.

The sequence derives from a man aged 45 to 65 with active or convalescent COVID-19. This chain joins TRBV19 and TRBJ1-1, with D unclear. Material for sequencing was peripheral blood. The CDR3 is CASSHQKDTEAFF. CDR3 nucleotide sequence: TGTGCCAGTAGTCATCAGAAAGACACTGAAGCTTTCTTT.